This TCR beta chain emerged from a study of cytomegalovirus exposure and HLA in healthy donors. The CDR3 consists of 13 residues. Germline V CDR1 and CDR2: SGHTA, FQGTGA. Trimming took off 1 base at V and 4 bases at J, with 7 bases between the two ends. Both 60 Vbeta primers and 13 Jbeta primers went into the PCR. Repertoires were generated with immunoSEQ multiplex PCR, while TCRdb's copy carries only in-frame clones and drops some. The profile shows about 140,000 clones, 65% to 85% of them singletons. The clonotype originates from a male donor in good health and CMV-seronegative. Sequencing was carried out using PBMCs. The chain has TRBV7-3 and TRBJ1-1; no firm D call. This chain's CDR3 is CASSLRGGTEAFF. As DNA, the CDR3 is TGTGCCAGCAGCTTAAGGGGAGGCACTGAAGCTTTCTTT.